Presented here are 29 T cell receptor beta chains from one specimen sequenced in a study of identical twins (dated by TCRdb to about 2016). Libraries were built with 5' RACE. Sequenced on an Illumina HiSeq 2000. In TCRdb, the public reads were trimmed at Q25 with fastp and aligned with MiXCR, with productive beta chains retained. Under each unique CDR3 protein, matching rows form one entry showing the most common genes and DNA. The sample data list fewer than 900,000 distinct CDR3 sequences, and 21% of these were observed just once. More than 4% of the sample is taken by the ten largest. These data are also associated with another study on T cells expressing NK-cell markers.

Sequencing used PBMCs. All receptors derive from a woman in her late teens or twenties in good health.

The CDR3 is CASSSRQGTEAFF. CDR3 bases: TGTGCCAGCAGCTCCCGACAGGGCACTGAAGCTTTCTTT. The rearrangement joins TRBV7-9 to TRBJ1-1; 7 bases match TRBD1. CDR3 length equals 13 residues. The J segment lost 4 bases and the V segment lost 4 bases, leaving 3 bases of the junction unmatched. Germline V CDR1 and CDR2: SEHNR, FQNEAQ (reference sequence).

J is TRBJ2-7 and V is TRBV2; 13 bases are shared with TRBD2. The CDR3 covers 15 residues. Germline CDR1 is SNHLY and CDR2 is FYNNEI. After removal of 9 bases from V and 2 bases from J, the junction contained 7 bases not matched to a gene. This CDR3 is CASTKGLAGPYEQYF. The CDR3, as DNA: TGTGCCAGTACAAAGGGACTAGCGGGGCCCTACGAGCAGTACTTC.

There are a few counts of this clonotype. This sequence joins TRBV29-1 and TRBJ1-1, with TRBD1 matching 9 bases. The ends lost 0 bases at V and 7 bases at J; junction bases unmatched: 9. Per germline, CDR1 SQVTM and CDR2 ANQGSEA. This CDR3 comprises 15 residues. CDR3 amino acids: CSVEDEGQGWGEAFF. CDR3 nucleotides: TGCAGCGTTGAAGACGAAGGACAGGGGTGGGGTGAAGCTTTCTTT.

This clonotype was seen a handful of times. The chain uses TRBV5-1 and TRBJ2-7; D may correspond to TRBD1 or TRBD2 (5 bases each). Trimming pared 1 base from V and 5 bases from J, leaving 16 bases between. The CDR3 length is 15 residues. Germline CDR1 is SGHRS and CDR2 is YFSETQ. DNA of the CDR3: TGCGCCAGCAGCTTGAAGGAGGACATCGATGACGAGCAGTACTTC. Residues: CASSLKEDIDDEQYF.

This chain uses TRBV20-1 with TRBJ2-3; 8 bases fit TRBD2. V dropped 7 bases and J dropped 2; count of bases not matched to a gene: 5. This CDR3 is built from 13 residues. The germline CDR1 and CDR2 sequences are DFQATT and SNEGSKA (reference sequence). The CDR3 region has the DNA TGCAGTGTTGGGCGGGGGGCCACAGATACGCAGTATTTT. Its protein product is CSVGRGATDTQYF.

This clonotype was recorded a few times. This chain links TRBV27 with TRBJ2-1, with 9 nucleotides matching TRBD2. Germline CDR1 and CDR2: MNHEY and SMNVEV (reference sequence). With 2 bases clipped from V and 7 bases from J, the junction kept 6 bases outside the gene matches. The CDR3 sequence is 15 residues long. CDR3 region: CASSLGAGGMNEQFF. CDR3 DNA: TGTGCCAGCAGTTTAGGAGCGGGAGGTATGAATGAGCAGTTCTTC.

This clonotype showed up many times. The chain is built from TRBV6-5 and TRBJ1-6, with a tentative D call TRBD1 (5 bases). CDR1 and CDR2 from the germline V gene are MNHEY and SVGAGI. This CDR3 spans 15 amino acids. With 0 bases removed from V and 6 bases from J, the gap between germline ends came to 9 bases. CDR3 nucleotide sequence: TGTGCCAGCAGTTACTCGCAGGGCAGTAATTCACCCCTCCACTTT. It specifies CASSYSQGSNSPLHF.

This clonotype has at least ten counts. The chain couples TRBV5-1 to TRBJ2-3; D may correspond to TRBD1 or TRBD2 (6 bases each). Trimming shortened V by 4 bases and J by 1 base, and 16 bases separated the two germline ends. CDR1 and CDR2 from the germline V gene are SGHRS and YFSETQ. The CDR3 totals 16 residues. CDR3 sequence reads: CASSPPVEGGTDTQYF. The CDR3 bases are TGCGCCAGCAGCCCTCCCGTGGAGGGGGGCACAGATACGCAGTATTTT.

This chain uses TRBV20-1 with TRBJ2-6; D is perhaps TRBD2 (5 bases). Germline V gene data show CDR1 as DFQATT and CDR2 as SNEGSKA (reference sequence). This CDR3 has 15 amino acids. This chain's CDR3 is CSSGTRRSGANVLTF. The CDR3 DNA follows: TGCAGCTCCGGCACGCGGAGGTCTGGGGCCAACGTCCTGACTTTC.

This clonotype was counted a few times. The chain uses TRBV20-1 and TRBJ1-3; D is uncertain. Trimming took 0 bases from V and 0 from J, leaving 6 bases between them. The CDR3 is 14 residues long. In germline, CDR1 is DFQATT, CDR2 SNEGSKA (reference sequence). The CDR3 region has the DNA TGCAGTGCTAGAGATAACACCTCTGGAAACACCATATATTTT. Residues: CSARDNTSGNTIYF.

The chain is built from TRBV7-8 and TRBJ1-5, with D tentatively TRBD1 (6 bases). V was clipped by 6 bases and J by 4 bases, with 16 bases between them. Germline V CDR1 and CDR2: SGHVS, FQNEAQ. The CDR3 contains 15 residues. Here the CDR3 reads CASSLQGWGNQPQHF. The CDR3 DNA is TGTGCCAGCAGTTTACAGGGTTGGGGAAATCAGCCCCAGCATTTT.

V usage is TRBV29-1 and J usage is TRBJ2-1; no clear D. Trimming removed 4 bases at V and 6 bases at J, with 10 bases between. The CDR3 has 12 residues. Germline CDR1 is SQVTM and CDR2 is ANQGSEA. The CDR3 sequence: CSVVTQANEQFF. The CDR3 DNA sequence: TGCAGCGTTGTCACGCAAGCCAATGAGCAGTTCTTC.

This chain links TRBV10-3 with TRBJ2-2, with 7 bases aligning to TRBD1. V dropped 7 bases and J dropped 4; count of bases not matched to a gene: 12. CDR3 size: 16 residues. Germline V lookup: CDR1 ENHRY, CDR2 SYGVKD. The CDR3 protein is CAINSQTGSGTGELFF. The CDR3 nucleotides read TGTGCCATCAATAGCCAGACAGGGTCGGGCACCGGGGAGCTGTTTTTT.

V is TRBV20-1 and J is TRBJ1-2; D remains unclear. The V gene lost 4 bases and the J gene lost 1 base, with 16 bases spanning the gap. This CDR3 has 15 amino acids. Per germline, CDR1 DFQATT and CDR2 SNEGSKA (reference sequence). CDR3 coding DNA: TGCAGTGCTAAACCAAGCCCAGTAGATAACTATGGCTACACCTTC. It yields the protein CSAKPSPVDNYGYTF.

In this sample, this clonotype turned up many times. This chain links TRBV20-1 with TRBJ2-1; D unclear. V was trimmed by 0 bases and J by 0 bases, leaving 6 bases between them. Germline lookup yields CDR1 DFQATT and CDR2 SNEGSKA (reference sequence). This CDR3 contains 14 residues. This CDR3 reads CSARDLSSYNEQFF. CDR3 coding DNA: TGCAGTGCTAGAGATTTGAGCTCCTACAATGAGCAGTTCTTC.

This clonotype was seen at least ten times. V is TRBV12-3 or TRBV12-4 and J is TRBJ2-7, with TRBD2 identical over 7 bases. The J segment lost 7 bases and the V segment lost 3 bases, leaving 6 bases of the junction unmatched. The CDR3 contains 13 residues. As DNA, the CDR3 is TGTGCCAGCAGTTTTGAATGGGGGGGAGAGCAGTACTTC. It specifies CASSFEWGGEQYF.

This sequence joins TRBV11-3 and TRBJ2-1; D is perhaps TRBD2 (5 bases). Germline assignment: CDR1 SGHNT and CDR2 YENEEA. Trimming pared 1 base from V and 0 bases from J, leaving 13 bases between. The CDR3 sequence is 17 residues long. The CDR3 reads CASSLVRNSGSYNEQFF. The DNA of the CDR3 is TGTGCCAGCAGCTTAGTTCGGAACAGCGGCTCCTACAATGAGCAGTTCTTC.

V is TRBV12-3 or TRBV12-4 and J is TRBJ2-1, with TRBD2 matching 7 bases. V was clipped by 3 bases and J by 1 base; unmatched bases: 15. CDR3 size: 19 residues. The CDR3 sequence is CASSFYLSSGAGSYNEQFF. Written as DNA, the CDR3 is TGTGCCAGCAGTTTTTATTTATCCTCCGGAGCGGGATCCTACAATGAGCAGTTCTTC.

This clonotype was detected a few times. The chain couples TRBV4-3 to TRBJ2-1; perhaps TRBD2 as D (6 bases). V dropped 4 bases and J dropped 10 bases, with 14 bases sitting between them. The CDR3 has 13 amino acids. CDR1 LGHNA and CDR2 YSLEER come from the germline V gene. CDR3 nucleotides: TGCGCCAGCAGCCCTGGGACTGTGTCGGAGCAGTTCTTC. It codes for CASSPGTVSEQFF.

The chain joins TRBV6-5 to TRBJ2-4; no clear D gene. Germline V gene data show CDR1 as MNHEY and CDR2 as SVGAGI. Trimming took off 6 bases at V and 8 bases at J, with 11 bases between the two ends. The CDR3 sequence is 12 residues long. This CDR3 reads CASSLTRDIQYF. In nucleotides, the CDR3 is TGTGCCAGCAGCCTTACTCGGGACATTCAGTACTTC.

This clonotype showed up many times. The rearrangement joins TRBV6-5 to TRBJ1-2; the D is unclear. The length of the CDR3 is 12 residues. Germline V gives CDR1 MNHEY, CDR2 SVGAGI. V gave up 7 bases and J gave up 2 bases, with 8 bases separating them. Here the CDR3 reads CASISSNYGYTF. CDR3 sequence (DNA): TGTGCCAGCATCTCGTCGAACTATGGCTACACCTTC.

Remarks on this clonotype: One end of the junction does not line up with germline, which may come from a read error. This rearrangement joins TRBV10-3 to TRBJ2-4, with D perhaps matching TRBD1 (5 bases). From germline, CDR1 is ENHRY and CDR2 SYGVKD. This CDR3 contains 15 residues. The CDR3 DNA reads as TGTACCATCAGTGAGTCGTCGCAGGGTCGGAACATTCAGTACTTC. Translated, it gives CTISESSQGRNIQYF.

The chain employs TRBV10-3 and TRBJ2-7; the match to TRBD1 covers 9 bases. Germline lookup yields CDR1 ENHRY and CDR2 SYGVKD. V was clipped by 8 bases and J by 1 base; unmatched bases: 6. The CDR3 totals 14 residues. The CDR3 region is CAISPGTGSYEQYF. CDR3 nucleotide sequence: TGTGCCATCTCCCCCGGGACAGGGTCCTACGAGCAGTACTTC.

This clonotype occurred many times. This chain links TRBV12-3 or TRBV12-4 with TRBJ2-5; no firm D call. The CDR3 runs to 12 residues. V lost 6 bases to trimming and J lost 5 bases, with 10 bases between them. This CDR3 is CASSRDQETQYF. Written as DNA, the CDR3 is TGTGCCAGCAGCCGCGATCAGGAGACCCAGTACTTC.

The chain joins TRBV25-1 to TRBJ1-4; no definite D call. Trimming pared 2 bases from V and 13 bases from J, leaving 17 bases between. There are 14 residues in the CDR3. Germline V gene sequence: CDR1 MGHDK, CDR2 SYGVNS. CDR3 in amino acids: CASSEVRYLGRLFF. The CDR3 bases are TGTGCCAGCAGTGAAGTCCGGTACCTAGGGAGACTGTTTTTT.

This clonotype has a handful of counts. The chain uses TRBV20-1 and TRBJ2-2, with D unclear. The CDR3 has 16 amino acids. Trimming removed 0 bases from V and 0 bases from J, with 11 bases in between. The V gene's germline CDR1 is DFQATT and CDR2 SNEGSKA (reference sequence). The CDR3 reads CSARDGQAPNTGELFF. Written as DNA, the CDR3 is TGCAGTGCTAGAGATGGGCAGGCACCGAACACCGGGGAGCTGTTTTTT.

The chain couples TRBV9 to TRBJ2-1, with 9 bases identical to TRBD1. V lost 3 bases and J lost 7; bases outside the gene matches: 8. This CDR3 spans 15 amino acids. The germline gives CDR1 SGDLS, CDR2 YYNGEE. CDR3 residues: CASSAPGQGGNEQFF. The CDR3 nucleotides are TGTGCCAGCAGCGCACCGGGACAGGGCGGTAATGAGCAGTTCTTC.

The chain uses TRBV9 and TRBJ2-7, with 9 bases identical to TRBD1. V dropped 7 bases and J dropped 4; count of bases not matched to a gene: 9. Germline CDR1 reads SGDLS; CDR2 reads YYNGEE. This CDR3 is built from 14 residues. CDR3 in DNA: TGTGCCAGCGGCACAGGGGGCGCAGGGTACGAGCAGTACTTC. Translated, it gives CASGTGGAGYEQYF.

This clonotype was detected many times. The chain employs TRBV7-9 and TRBJ2-3; D call uncertain. The ends were cut back, 5 bases at V and 1 base at J, with 10 bases in the middle. Germline values: CDR1 SEHNR, CDR2 FQNEAQ (reference sequence). The CDR3 sequence is 14 residues long. The CDR3 DNA reads TGTGCCAGCAGCCACCGTGTTGGCACAGATACGCAGTATTTT. This codes for CASSHRVGTDTQYF.